A selection of T cell receptor beta chains follows, all from one sample in a study of T cells in localized non-small cell lung cancer. Using immunoSEQ multiplex PCR, the repertoire was profiled, and TCRdb retains in-frame clones only, with some absent. The table has 24,000 or so clones, around 88% seen once. This material consisted of peripheral blood, taken before any cancer treatment. These receptors were obtained from a female donor of 60 years or more with stage I lung adenocarcinoma. Both conserved end residues are part of each CDR3. The D gene is left open where the match is weak. The size field is filled for only some rows; it gives once, few, many or a size class.

-,TRBV10-1,TRBJ1-6,-,CASSESGGPLHF,TGCGCCAGCAGTGAGTCGGGTGGACCCCTCCACTTT
-,TRBV10-3,TRBJ2-7,TRBD1,CAISEDGTGGYEQYF,TGTGCCATCAGTGAAGACGGGACAGGGGGCTACGAGCAGTACTTC
-,TRBV29-1,TRBJ1-4,-,CSVEDTTVNEKLFF,TGCAGCGTTGAAGATACGACGGTTAATGAAAAACTGTTTTTT
once,TRBV2,TRBJ1-5,-,CASRPREGSNQPQHF,TGTGCCAGCAGGCCCCGAGAGGGTAGCAATCAGCCCCAGCATTTT
-,TRBV7-9,TRBJ2-1,-,CASSLVKGWPSEQFF,TGTGCCAGCAGCTTAGTGAAGGGCTGGCCTAGTGAGCAGTTCTTC
-,TRBV15,TRBJ1-1,-,CATSTYNPNTEAFF,TGTGCCACCAGCACCTACAACCCCAACACTGAAGCTTTCTTT
once,TRBV18,TRBJ1-1,-,CASSPRGDTEAFF,TGTGCCAGCTCCCCGAGAGGGGACACTGAAGCTTTCTTT
-,TRBV5-4,TRBJ2-5,-,CASTKQEFRETQYF,TGTGCCAGCACCAAACAGGAATTTAGAGAGACCCAGTACTTC
once,TRBV2,TRBJ2-2,-,CASSGRLNTGELFF,TGTGCCAGCAGTGGACGGTTGAACACCGGGGAGCTGTTTTTT
-,TRBV5-1,TRBJ1-1,-,CASSSTGNTEAFF,TGCGCCAGCAGCTCGACAGGGAACACTGAAGCTTTCTTT
-,TRBV11-3,TRBJ1-3,-,CASSLHEQVRNTIYF,TGTGCCAGCAGCTTACACGAACAGGTCCGAAACACCATATATTTT
once,TRBV5-6,TRBJ2-2,TRBD1,CASSFRDRATGELFF,TGTGCCAGCAGCTTCCGGGACAGAGCCACCGGGGAGCTGTTTTTT
-,TRBV6-5,TRBJ1-5,-,CASRTGYSNQPQHF,TGTGCCAGCAGAACAGGGTATAGCAATCAGCCCCAGCATTTT
-,TRBV7-2,TRBJ2-1,TRBD1,CASSSWHARGLIDNEQFF,TGTGCCAGCAGCTCTTGGCATGCGAGGGGGCTTATTGACAATGAGCAGTTCTTC
-,TRBV6-6,TRBJ2-7,-,CASREDTILYEQYF,TGTGCCAGCAGGGAGGACACAATACTCTACGAGCAGTACTTC
-,TRBV19,TRBJ1-5,TRBD1,CASSTYGQGNQPQHF,TGTGCCAGTAGTACCTACGGACAGGGTAACCAGCCCCAGCATTTT
-,TRBV7-7,TRBJ2-5,-,CASSPQETQYF,TGTGCTAGCAGCCCTCAAGAGACCCAGTACTTC
-,TRBV20-1,TRBJ1-2,-,CSIRDIYGYTF,TGCAGTATCCGGGACATATATGGCTACACCTTC
few,TRBV6-5,TRBJ2-3,TRBD2,CASSWAGLATDTQYF,TGTGCCAGCAGTTGGGCCGGACTAGCCACAGATACGCAGTATTTT
-,TRBV19,TRBJ2-7,-,CASSIGPAYEQYF,TGTGCCAGTAGTATAGGCCCGGCCTACGAGCAGTACTTC
-,TRBV10-2,TRBJ2-3,TRBD2,CASSVDSGSPSTDTQYF,TGCGCCAGCAGTGTGGATAGCGGGAGTCCTAGCACAGATACGCAGTATTTT
-,TRBV12-5,TRBJ1-2,-,CASGLVQGGYTF,TGTGCTAGTGGTTTGGTACAAGGCGGCTACACCTTC
-,TRBV5-8,TRBJ1-1,-,CASSLTNKETEAFF,TGTGCCAGCAGCTTAACTAATAAAGAGACTGAAGCTTTCTTT
-,TRBV6-1,TRBJ2-2,-,CASSEILGRGDTGELFF,TGTGCCAGCAGTGAAATCTTGGGCAGGGGTGACACCGGGGAGCTGTTTTTT
-,TRBV5-1,TRBJ2-1,TRBD1,CASSLAGGKVEQFF,TGCGCCAGCAGCTTGGCAGGGGGCAAGGTGGAGCAGTTCTTC
-,TRBV11-2,TRBJ2-7,-,CASSSGGSEQYF,TGTGCCAGCAGCTCAGGAGGATCCGAGCAGTACTTC
once,TRBV6-5,TRBJ2-3,-,CASSYSPDTTDTQYF,TGTGCCAGCAGTTACTCGCCAGATACCACAGATACGCAGTATTTT
-,TRBV18,TRBJ1-4,-,CASSPLGEKLFF,TGTGCCAGCTCACCACTGGGAGAAAAACTGTTTTTT
-,TRBV9,TRBJ1-1,TRBD1,CASSVTGATEAFF,TGTGCCAGCAGCGTGACAGGGGCCACTGAAGCTTTCTTT
-,TRBV2,TRBJ1-2,-,CASSETVPIFAGYTF,TGTGCCAGCAGTGAAACAGTGCCCATCTTCGCCGGCTACACCTTC
-,TRBV28,TRBJ2-7,-,CASTGSSYEQYF,TGTGCCAGCACCGGTAGCTCCTACGAGCAGTACTTC
-,TRBV7-8,TRBJ1-5,-,CASSYTRYIDSNQPQHF,TGTGCCAGCAGCTACACTAGATATATCGATAGCAATCAGCCCCAGCATTTT
-,TRBV4-2,TRBJ2-7,TRBD1,CASSQELTGNPYEQYF,TGTGCCAGCAGCCAAGAACTGACAGGGAATCCCTACGAGCAGTACTTC
-,TRBV25-1,TRBJ1-4,-,CASSDVYTTTNEKLFF,TGTGCCAGCAGTGATGTTTACACCACAACTAATGAAAAACTGTTTTTT
-,TRBV6-5,TRBJ1-1,-,CASSLGSPTEAFF,TGTGCCAGCAGCCTAGGGTCGCCCACTGAAGCTTTCTTT
-,TRBV18,TRBJ1-2,-,CASSPWQGSGYTF,TGTGCCAGCTCACCCTGGCAGGGGAGTGGCTACACCTTC
-,TRBV10-3,TRBJ1-5,-,CAISESGVRLAQHF,TGTGCCATCAGTGAGTCGGGAGTCAGGTTGGCCCAGCATTTT
-,TRBV30,TRBJ1-3,-,CAWNGQAGNTIYF,TGTGCCTGGAACGGACAAGCTGGAAACACCATATATTTT
-,TRBV6-1,TRBJ2-7,TRBD1,CATASDRLGDEQYF,TGTGCCACCGCCTCGGACAGGCTGGGTGACGAGCAGTACTTC
-,TRBV7-9,TRBJ1-5,-,CASSAEARQPQHF,TGTGCCAGCAGCGCTGAGGCCCGACAGCCCCAGCATTTT
-,TRBV4-1,TRBJ2-7,TRBD2,CASSRLGTSEYYEQYF,TGCGCCAGCAGCCGCCTCGGGACTAGCGAGTACTACGAGCAGTACTTC
-,TRBV6-6,TRBJ1-5,TRBD1,CASSNQGGSNQPQHF,TGTGCCAGCAGTAACCAGGGGGGAAGCAATCAGCCCCAGCATTTT
-,TRBV5-4,TRBJ1-6,-,CASSLSPQGSLHF,TGTGCCAGCAGCCTATCCCCCCAGGGCTCCCTCCACTTT
-,TRBV6-1,TRBJ1-1,TRBD1,CASREPGQGRTEAFF,TGTGCCAGCAGGGAACCGGGACAGGGGCGCACTGAAGCTTTCTTT
-,TRBV5-4,TRBJ2-5,TRBD2,CASSFVLAGGWQETQYF,TGTGCCAGCAGCTTCGTATTAGCGGGAGGTTGGCAAGAGACCCAGTACTTC
-,TRBV10-3,TRBJ1-1,TRBD1,CAIGRTGNTEAFF,TGTGCCATCGGAAGGACAGGGAACACTGAAGCTTTCTTT
once,TRBV19,TRBJ2-4,-,CASTPALKVKNIQYF,TGTGCCAGTACCCCGGCGCTAAAAGTCAAAAACATTCAGTACTTC
-,TRBV11-2,TRBJ2-1,TRBD1,CASSLDRGNEQFF,TGTGCCAGCAGCCTCGACAGGGGCAATGAGCAGTTCTTC
medium-sized,TRBV27,TRBJ1-3,-,CASSPAGGRNTIYF,TGTGCCAGCAGCCCGGCCGGGGGCCGAAACACCATATATTTT
-,TRBV10-3,TRBJ1-4,-,CATRDLDNEKLFF,TGTGCCACCCGGGACTTAGATAATGAAAAACTGTTTTTT
-,TRBV7-8,TRBJ1-1,-,CASSFHQGPTIEAFF,TGTGCCAGCAGCTTCCACCAGGGTCCCACGATTGAAGCTTTCTTT
-,TRBV5-1,TRBJ1-5,-,CASSPEGGNQPQHF,TGCGCCAGCAGCCCGGAAGGGGGTAATCAGCCCCAGCATTTT
few,TRBV27,TRBJ2-3,-,CASSFGGVTDTQYF,TGTGCCAGCAGTTTCGGGGGAGTCACAGATACGCAGTATTTT
once,TRBV6-6,TRBJ2-3,TRBD2,CAGSGGRLDTQYF,TGTGCCGGTTCCGGCGGGAGATTAGATACGCAGTATTTT